Here is one TCR beta chain with its context. Assay used: immunoSEQ multiplex PCR; TCRdb lists only in-frame clones, some missing. The sample gives about 360,000 clones, approximately 86% of which show up once; about 7.1% is in the top ten. This sample is part of a study of blood T cell repertoires in COVID-19. CDR1 is LGHDT, CDR2 YNNKEL, per germline (reference sequence). The CDR3 is 12 amino acids. V was cut by 4 bases and J by 4 bases, with 6 bases left in between. Sequenced input: peripheral blood. The chain combines TRBV3-1 (or the pseudogene TRBV3-2) with TRBJ2-3, with D possibly TRBD1 on 5 matching bases. This sequence originates from a woman aged 60-75 years with COVID-19, enrolled during active disease. Written as DNA, the CDR3 is TGTGCCAGCAGCCGGGGCCCAGATACGCAGTATTTT. The encoded protein is CASSRGPDTQYF.